The rows below give T cell receptor beta chains drawn from one sample of a study of T cell repertoires in cytomegalovirus infection. No antigens are known for them. TCRdb processed the reads anew with MiXCR; each CDR3 protein has one entry. The sample has approximately 770,000 distinct CDR3 sequences, 25% to 30% seen once. The sample here was cultured CD8+ T cells from PBMCs, taken from culture after CMV antigen stimulation. The receptor source for this set is a human donor in good health (CMV status not recorded). Some clones in this sample may be carry-over from other donors' samples. CDR3s include the opening cysteine and the closing phenylalanine or tryptophan. Each record gives: CDR3 DNA, CDR3 protein, J gene, V gene, D gene, clone size. A D gene is named only where the DNA matches it firmly. Some rows mark clone size as missing; the rest say once, few, many or name a class of expanded clone.

TGCGCCAGCAGCACCCGACAGGGCTCCTACAATGAGCAGTTCTTC,CASSTRQGSYNEQFF,TRBJ2-1,TRBV4-1,TRBD1,few
TGTGCCAGCAGTTTATGGACAGGGACAGATACGCAGTATTTT,CASSLWTGTDTQYF,TRBJ2-3,TRBV27,TRBD1,NA
TGTGCCAGCAGTCGTCCCGGACAGGGGGCAAAATCACCCCTCCACTTT,CASSRPGQGAKSPLHF,TRBJ1-6,TRBV6-2/TRBV6-3,TRBD1,few
TGTGCCAGCAGAACTTTGGCGGGGGGGCCCGCTAGCACAGATACGCAGTATTTT,CASRTLAGGPASTDTQYF,TRBJ2-3,TRBV2,TRBD2,NA
TGTGCCAGCAGCTTAAAATCCTCCAGAACAGGGGTATTGGACACCGGGGAGCTGTTTTTT,CASSLKSSRTGVLDTGELFF,TRBJ2-2,TRBV7-3,TRBD1,few
TGTGCCACCAGTGATGGGGAGACAAGTGGTCCCCCGACCCAGTACTTC,CATSDGETSGPPTQYF,TRBJ2-5,TRBV24-1,NA,NA
TGCGCCAGCAGCTTGGGGGGGTCAGGGAATGAGCAGTTCTTC,CASSLGGSGNEQFF,TRBJ2-1,TRBV5-1,NA,NA
TGTGCCAGCAGCGGCCCAGGGACGCGAGCTGGCTACACCTTC,CASSGPGTRAGYTF,TRBJ1-2,TRBV9,NA,NA
TGTGCCAGCAGCTCTACAGGGGGCGGCAATCAGCCCCAGCATTTT,CASSSTGGGNQPQHF,TRBJ1-5,TRBV7-8,TRBD1,few
TGTGCCAGCAGCTTAGAAGGGAAAAGCGGGGGGGAACGAGAGACCCAGTACTTC,CASSLEGKSGGERETQYF,TRBJ2-5,TRBV7-9,TRBD2,NA
TGTGCCAGCAGTTCAACAAGGGGTCGCACAGATACGCAGTATTTT,CASSSTRGRTDTQYF,TRBJ2-3,TRBV5-8,NA,NA
TGTGCCACCAGTGAGGGTCAGGGCACCAAAAACATTCAGTACTTC,CATSEGQGTKNIQYF,TRBJ2-4,TRBV24-1,NA,many
TGTGCCAGCAGTAACGTAAACACTGAAGCTTTCTTT,CASSNVNTEAFF,TRBJ1-1,TRBV12-3/TRBV12-4,NA,many
TGTGCCAGCATCGGCGGATTAAATGAGCAGTTCTTC,CASIGGLNEQFF,TRBJ2-1,TRBV7-9,NA,few
TGTGCCAGCAGCTCCCGGACAGGGCCCTTATTCTACGAGCAGTACTTC,CASSSRTGPLFYEQYF,TRBJ2-7,TRBV7-6,TRBD1,few
TGTGCCAGCACCGGGACAGGCAAGGAGGTGAACACTGAAGCTTTCTTT,CASTGTGKEVNTEAFF,TRBJ1-1,TRBV19,TRBD1,few
TGTGCCAGCAGTTTGATCGGGGGGAGTCACACTGAAGCTTTCTTT,CASSLIGGSHTEAFF,TRBJ1-1,TRBV27,NA,few
TGTGCCAGCAGCTTAAGCATGAGGGCCTACGAGCAGTACTTC,CASSLSMRAYEQYF,TRBJ2-7,TRBV7-6,NA,NA
TGTGCCAGCAGTTACTCACCGCGGGGGGTCCAAGAGACCCAGTACTTC,CASSYSPRGVQETQYF,TRBJ2-5,TRBV6-5,TRBD2,NA
TGTGCCAGCAGGAGACTAGCGGACTCCTACAATGAGCAGTTCTTC,CASRRLADSYNEQFF,TRBJ2-1,TRBV6-2/TRBV6-3,TRBD2,NA
TGTGCCAGCAGCGATCAGGGGGGGGATGGCTACACCTTC,CASSDQGGDGYTF,TRBJ1-2,TRBV7-9,TRBD1,NA
TGCGCCAGCAGCCAAGAAGACCGCGCGAGGGTTTTGACTGGAAACACCATATATTTT,CASSQEDRARVLTGNTIYF,TRBJ1-3,TRBV4-1,NA,NA
TGTGCCAGCAGCATCTCCAGGGGGTCTCACGGCTACACCTTC,CASSISRGSHGYTF,TRBJ1-2,TRBV9,TRBD1,NA
TGTGCCAGCAGCTTACAGGGGGAGCTGTTTTTT,CASSLQGELFF,TRBJ2-2,TRBV7-2,NA,many
TGTGCCAGCAGTCCCTCGACAGGCGAAAGCTCCTACGAGCAGTACTTC,CASSPSTGESSYEQYF,TRBJ2-7,TRBV27,NA,NA
TGTGCCAGCAGCACTACGGGCTTCCAAGAGACCCAGTACTTC,CASSTTGFQETQYF,TRBJ2-5,TRBV7-6,NA,few
TGTGCCAGCAGCCGGACAGGGACCTATAACTATGGCTACACCTTC,CASSRTGTYNYGYTF,TRBJ1-2,TRBV5-4,TRBD1,NA
TGTGCTAGTGGTCCGGGACAGGCAAGTAGGGAGACCCAGTACTTC,CASGPGQASRETQYF,TRBJ2-5,TRBV12-5,TRBD1,NA
TGTGCCAGCATGCAGTCGGCTTACGAGCAGTACTTC,CASMQSAYEQYF,TRBJ2-7,TRBV6-6,NA,once
TGCAGTGCCCCACGTGGGGGACCGTCGGGGGAGCTGTTTTTT,CSAPRGGPSGELFF,TRBJ2-2,TRBV20-1,NA,few
TGCGCCAGCAGCGCCGGGCCGCCCTACTCCTACGAGCAGTACTTC,CASSAGPPYSYEQYF,TRBJ2-7,TRBV4-1,NA,NA
TGTGCCAGCAGTTCCTCGAGGGGGATTGGGGAGACCCAGTACTTC,CASSSSRGIGETQYF,TRBJ2-5,TRBV6-2/TRBV6-3,NA,NA
TGCGCCAGCAGCCAAGAGGAGTGGGACCTCGGGGAGACCCAGTACTTC,CASSQEEWDLGETQYF,TRBJ2-5,TRBV4-1,NA,NA
TGTGCCAGCAGTTACTCGTTTCCGGATATGAACACTGAAGCTTTCTTT,CASSYSFPDMNTEAFF,TRBJ1-1,TRBV6-5,NA,NA
TGTGCCAGCAGTTTATACCCGAGTCACGGGGAGCTGTTTTTT,CASSLYPSHGELFF,TRBJ2-2,TRBV27,NA,many
TGCGCCAGCAGCCAAGATTTCGTAGCGGGAGGCACAGATACGCAGTATTTT,CASSQDFVAGGTDTQYF,TRBJ2-3,TRBV4-3,TRBD2,NA
TGTGCCAGGCGTACCAGGACAGGCGGGGAAGCTTTCTTT,CARRTRTGGEAFF,TRBJ1-1,TRBV2,TRBD1,NA
TGTGCCAGCAGTTACGGCGGGGGGGCCGTAAATGAGCAGTTCTTC,CASSYGGGAVNEQFF,TRBJ2-1,TRBV6-8,TRBD2,few
TGTGCCAGCAGTTCTGGGTACGGAGATACGCAGTATTTT,CASSSGYGDTQYF,TRBJ2-3,TRBV28,NA,few
TGCAGTGCTAGCAGTTGGACAGCCCAGCCCAACTATGGCTACACCTTC,CSASSWTAQPNYGYTF,TRBJ1-2,TRBV20-1,NA,NA
TGTGCCAGCACTCCATCAACGGGCAGGGACTATGGCTACACCTTC,CASTPSTGRDYGYTF,TRBJ1-2,TRBV6-4,NA,few